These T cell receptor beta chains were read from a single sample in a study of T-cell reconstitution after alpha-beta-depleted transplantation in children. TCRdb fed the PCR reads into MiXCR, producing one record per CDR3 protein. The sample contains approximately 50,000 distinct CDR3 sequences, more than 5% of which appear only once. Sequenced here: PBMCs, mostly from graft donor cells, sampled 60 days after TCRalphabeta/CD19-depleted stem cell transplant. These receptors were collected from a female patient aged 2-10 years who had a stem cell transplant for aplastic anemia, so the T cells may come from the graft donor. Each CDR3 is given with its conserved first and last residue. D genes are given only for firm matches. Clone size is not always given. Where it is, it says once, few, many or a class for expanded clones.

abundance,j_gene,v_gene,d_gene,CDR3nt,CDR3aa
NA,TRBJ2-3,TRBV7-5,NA,NA,CISVPEALLATDTQYF
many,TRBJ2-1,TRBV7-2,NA,TGTGCCAGCAGCTTAAGCGGCGGTTACAATGAGCAGTTCTTC,CASSLSGGYNEQFF
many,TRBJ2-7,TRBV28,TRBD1,TGTGCCAGCAGTTCCCGAATGGACAGGGTGAACGAGCAGTACTTC,CASSSRMDRVNEQYF
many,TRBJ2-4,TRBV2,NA,TGTGCCAGCAGTTTTACACAGGGCTTAGCCAAAAACATTCAGTACTTC,CASSFTQGLAKNIQYF
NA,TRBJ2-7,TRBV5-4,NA,TGTGCCAGCAGCTTCGGCGGGTCGACCTACGAGCAGTACTTC,CASSFGGSTYEQYF
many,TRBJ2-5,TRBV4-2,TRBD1,TGTGCCAGCAGCCAAGATTGGGACAGGGGGCGAGAGACCCAGTACTTC,CASSQDWDRGRETQYF
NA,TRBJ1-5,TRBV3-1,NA,TGTGCCAGCAGCCAAGATATGGGCCAGCCCCAGCATTTT,CASSQDMGQPQHF
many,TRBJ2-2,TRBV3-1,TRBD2,TGTGCCAGCAGCCAACTCTCCGGGACTAGCGGGAGCAAGCTGTTTTTT,CASSQLSGTSGSKLFF
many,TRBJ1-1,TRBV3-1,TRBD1,TGTGCCAGCAGCCTACAGGGGATGAACACTGAAGCTTTCTTT,CASSLQGMNTEAFF
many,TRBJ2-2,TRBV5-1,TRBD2,TGCGCCAGCAGCTTGGTAGCGGGAGTCACCGGGGAGCTGTTTTTT,CASSLVAGVTGELFF
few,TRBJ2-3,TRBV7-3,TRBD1,TGTGCCAGCAGCTTAACCGGGACAGGGGCTAGCACAGATACGCAGTATTTT,CASSLTGTGASTDTQYF
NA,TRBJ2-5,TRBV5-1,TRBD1,TGCGCCAGCAGCTTGGGACCCGGGACAGGGGAAGAGACCCAGTACTTC,CASSLGPGTGEETQYF
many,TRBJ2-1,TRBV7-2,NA,TGTGCCAGCAGCCGGGACGGCTCCTACAATGAGCAGTTCTTC,CASSRDGSYNEQFF
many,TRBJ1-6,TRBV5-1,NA,TGCGCCAGCAGCCGACTCGGACAGCATAATTCACCCCTCCACTTT,CASSRLGQHNSPLHF
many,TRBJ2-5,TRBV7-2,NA,TGTGCCAGCAGCCGAGCGTACCAAGAGACCCAGTACTTC,CASSRAYQETQYF
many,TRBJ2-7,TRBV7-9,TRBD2,TGTGCCAGCAGCTCCATTACGGGAGGGGGCTACGAGCAGTACTTC,CASSSITGGGYEQYF
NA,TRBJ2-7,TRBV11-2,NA,TGTGCCAGCAGCAAGGGAGGAGAGCAGTACTTC,CASSKGGEQYF
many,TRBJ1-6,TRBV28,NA,TGTGCCAGCAGTGGAATCCACGGGAATTCACCCCTCCACTTT,CASSGIHGNSPLHF
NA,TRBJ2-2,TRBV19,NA,TGTGCCAGTAGTATACTAGCCGGCCCCGGGGAGCTGTTTTTT,CASSILAGPGELFF
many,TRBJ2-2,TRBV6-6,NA,TGTGCCAGCAGTTACTCCCGAGGGGGGCGAACCGGGGAGCTGTTTTTT,CASSYSRGGRTGELFF
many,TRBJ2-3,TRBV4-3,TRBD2,TGCGCCAGCAGCCAAAGGGTGTTAGCGGGAACGCAGTATTTT,CASSQRVLAGTQYF
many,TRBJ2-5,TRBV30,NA,TGTGCCTGGAACAAAGCGGGAGAGACCCAGTACTTC,CAWNKAGETQYF
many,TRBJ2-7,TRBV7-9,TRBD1,TGTGCCAGCAGCTTAGCGTCGACAGGGGACGAGCAGTACTTC,CASSLASTGDEQYF
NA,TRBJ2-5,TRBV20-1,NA,TGCAGTGCTAGATTGGACGGTCGGTACCAAGAGACCCAGTACTTC,CSARLDGRYQETQYF
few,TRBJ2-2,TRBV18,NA,TGTGCCAGCTCACCACGAGGGCCCGGGGAGCTGTTTTTT,CASSPRGPGELFF
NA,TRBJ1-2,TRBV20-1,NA,TGCAGTGCCTCCACTCCAGGGGTCTATGGCTACACCTTC,CSASTPGVYGYTF
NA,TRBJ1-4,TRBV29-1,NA,TGCAGCGTCGGGGGGGGGGCCAATGAAAAACTGTTTTTT,CSVGGGANEKLFF
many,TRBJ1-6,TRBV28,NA,TGTGCCAGCAGTTTGCCCTTCTATAATTCACCCCTCCACTTT,CASSLPFYNSPLHF
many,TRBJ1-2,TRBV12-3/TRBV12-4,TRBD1,TGTGCCAGCAGTTCAGGGGGCGTTGGCTACACCTTC,CASSSGGVGYTF
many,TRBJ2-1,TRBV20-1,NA,TGCAGTGCTAGAAAATCCTTCCGTGATGAGCAGTTCTTC,CSARKSFRDEQFF
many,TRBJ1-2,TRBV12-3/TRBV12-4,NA,TGTGCCAGCAGTGCCGCATTTGGCTACACCTTC,CASSAAFGYTF
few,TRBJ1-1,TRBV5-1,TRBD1,TGCGCCAGCAGCTTGGGGGCAGGGGGATTAGTCACTGAAGCTTTCTTT,CASSLGAGGLVTEAFF
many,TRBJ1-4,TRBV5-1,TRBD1,TGCGCCAGCAGTATTGGGACAGGGAATGAAAAACTGTTTTTT,CASSIGTGNEKLFF
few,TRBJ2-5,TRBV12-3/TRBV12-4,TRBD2,TGTGCCAGCAGTGGGCGGGGCGGGAGGGATGGTGAGACCCAGTACTTC,CASSGRGGRDGETQYF
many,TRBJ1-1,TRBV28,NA,TGTGCCAGCAGCCCGAGTCGGCGGTTTGAAGCTTTCTTT,CASSPSRRFEAFF
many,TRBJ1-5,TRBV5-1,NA,TGCGCCAGCAGCGCGGACAGCAATCAGCCCCAGCATTTT,CASSADSNQPQHF
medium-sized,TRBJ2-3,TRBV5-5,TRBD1,TGTGCCAGCAGCCTCCGGACAGGAGATACGCAGTATTTT,CASSLRTGDTQYF
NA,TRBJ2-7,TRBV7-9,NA,TGTGCCAGCAGCTTAGACTGGGCAGCCTACGAGCAGTACTTC,CASSLDWAAYEQYF
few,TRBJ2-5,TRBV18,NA,TGTGCCAGCTCACCACCGAATTCCGGGGGCTGGGAGACCCAGTACTTC,CASSPPNSGGWETQYF
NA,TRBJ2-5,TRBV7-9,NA,TGTGCCAGCAGCTTAGGACGGTCCACGGGGACCGAAGAGACCCAGTACTTC,CASSLGRSTGTEETQYF
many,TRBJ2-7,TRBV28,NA,TGTGCCAGCACGACGATCGGGGCCGGGGGAGCAGTACTTTTC,CASTTIGAGGAVLF